This TCR beta chain was observed in a study of metastatic and nonmetastatic thyroid tumors. Study-level information: Peripheral blood and tumor or nodule samples from malignant and benign thyroid patients were compared. Study conclusions and caveats: TCR beta diversity was reportedly significantly higher in malignant thyroid tumors than benign nodules, in blood and tumor.

The CDR3 covers 14 residues. The germline gives CDR1 LNHDA, CDR2 SQIVND (reference sequence). Patients underwent thyroid surgery, and none had received any treatment before it. As for this clone: What it binds is unknown. One end of the junction does not line up with germline, which may come from a read error.

In the original analysis: Clinicopathological groups differed in CDR3, with these differences serving to build a distant-metastasis classifier for papillary thyroid cancer. TCRdb reprocessed the PCR reads using MiXCR. TCRdb, not the authors, supplied the V and J calls. The table has 30,000 to 45,000 clones, around 21% seen once. The sequence came from a female donor with papillary thyroid cancer or a benign thyroid nodule (not recorded which). Some clones in this sample may be carry-over from other donors' samples. The sample consisted of blood. The chain is built from TRBV19 and TRBJ2-1, with TRBD2 as a possible D gene (6 bases). CDR3: CAGRDGLPYNEQFF. CDR3 DNA: TGTGCCGGTAGGGACGGACTACCATACAATGAGCAGTTCTTC.